These 9 T cell receptor beta chains were all obtained from the same sample, sequenced in a study of cytomegalovirus exposure and HLA in healthy donors. The primer mix had 60 Vbeta and 13 Jbeta primers. TCRdb's table, derived via immunoSEQ multiplex PCR, lists solely in-frame clones and lacks some. In the table there are 90,000 to 150,000 clones, over 8.5% of which are singletons. Sequenced sample: PBMCs. Receptors were obtained from a woman aged 40 to 50 in good health and CMV-seropositive.

Only a few counts were recorded for this clone. The chain links TRBV5-1 to TRBJ2-7; D is perhaps TRBD1 (6 bases). V gave up 4 bases and J gave up 4 bases, with 21 bases separating them. CDR3 length: 16 residues. CDR1 SGHRS and CDR2 YFSETQ come from the germline V gene. The CDR3 nucleotides read TGCGCCAGCAGCCCAAGGCCAGGGGTCGGATCGTACGAGCAGTACTTC. Translating gives CASSPRPGVGSYEQYF.

This clone was seen a few times. This sequence joins TRBV15 and TRBJ2-7; 13 bases match TRBD2. In germline, CDR1 is LNHNV, CDR2 YYDKDF (reference sequence). V gave up 3 bases and J gave up 0 bases; unmatched junction bases: 8. CDR3 length equals 18 residues. The CDR3 coding sequence is TGTGCCACCAGCAGCCCGACTAGCGGGGGGCCCTCCTCCTACGAGCAGTACTTC. Amino acid sequence: CATSSPTSGGPSSYEQYF.

This clone was detected only a few times. The gene calls are TRBV6-1 and TRBJ2-7; 12 bases line up with TRBD2. V trimming: 3 bases; J trimming: 3 bases; junction bases outside the gene matches: 9. The CDR3 totals 17 residues. Germline CDR1 is MNHNS and CDR2 is SASEGT. As DNA, the CDR3 is TGTGCCAGCAGTGACACCCCCCCTAGCGGGGGGGACTACGAGCAGTACTTC. Translation: CASSDTPPSGGDYEQYF.

This clone was observed a few times. This chain connects TRBV7-6 to TRBJ2-7; D unclear. This CDR3 spans 14 amino acids. V lost 1 base, J lost 3 bases, and 10 bases lay in between. CDR1 is SGHVS, CDR2 FNYEAQ, per germline. CDR3 nucleotide sequence: TGTGCCAGCAGCTTAGATCAGGCCGTCTACGAGCAGTACTTC. This gives the protein CASSLDQAVYEQYF.

This chain connects TRBV10-2 to TRBJ2-7, with D possibly being TRBD1 (5 bases). CDR1 is WSHSY, CDR2 SAAADI, per germline. CDR3 length equals 12 residues. The ends were cut back, 5 bases at V and 3 bases at J, with 8 bases in the middle. The CDR3 is CASSHDSYEQYF. For the CDR3, the DNA is TGCGCCAGCAGTCATGACAGCTACGAGCAGTACTTC.

This clone showed up just a few times. The junction departs from the called germline gene at one end, perhaps through a read error. The chain combines TRBV10-3 with TRBJ2-7; the D gene is possibly TRBD2 (5 bases). This CDR3 has 12 amino acids. Germline assignment: CDR1 ENHRY and CDR2 SYGVKD. The CDR3 spells CAYGELSYEQYF. DNA of the CDR3: TGTGCCTACGGGGAGCTCTCCTACGAGCAGTACTTT.

By share, this clone counts as medium-sized. The chain couples TRBV7-6 to TRBJ2-3; 8 bases line up with TRBD2. The junction had 4 bases not matched to a gene; V was cut back by 5 bases and J by 0 bases. Germline CDR1 is SGHVS and CDR2 is FNYEAQ. This CDR3 comprises 15 residues. The CDR3 reads CASSPRLASTDTQYF. The DNA for the CDR3 is TGTGCCAGCAGCCCAAGACTAGCGAGCACAGATACGCAGTATTTT.

This clone was detected only a few times. This chain joins TRBV7-6 and TRBJ1-2, with D perhaps matching TRBD1 (6 bases). The V gene lost 8 bases and the J gene lost 4 bases, with 11 bases spanning the gap. This CDR3 has 12 residues. The V gene's germline CDR1 is SGHVS and CDR2 FNYEAQ. In nucleotides, the CDR3 is TGTGCCAGCGGGGGCCCCACCTATGGCTACACCTTC. This sequence encodes CASGGPTYGYTF.

The chain carries TRBV9 and TRBJ1-1; D unclear. Germline-derived CDR1 and CDR2 are SGDLS and YYNGEE. This CDR3 contains 13 residues. Trimming took 0 bases from V and 8 from J, leaving 11 bases between them. CDR3 DNA: TGTGCCAGCAGCGTAGAAGGGAGATGGGAAGCTTTCTTT. Its protein is CASSVEGRWEAFF.